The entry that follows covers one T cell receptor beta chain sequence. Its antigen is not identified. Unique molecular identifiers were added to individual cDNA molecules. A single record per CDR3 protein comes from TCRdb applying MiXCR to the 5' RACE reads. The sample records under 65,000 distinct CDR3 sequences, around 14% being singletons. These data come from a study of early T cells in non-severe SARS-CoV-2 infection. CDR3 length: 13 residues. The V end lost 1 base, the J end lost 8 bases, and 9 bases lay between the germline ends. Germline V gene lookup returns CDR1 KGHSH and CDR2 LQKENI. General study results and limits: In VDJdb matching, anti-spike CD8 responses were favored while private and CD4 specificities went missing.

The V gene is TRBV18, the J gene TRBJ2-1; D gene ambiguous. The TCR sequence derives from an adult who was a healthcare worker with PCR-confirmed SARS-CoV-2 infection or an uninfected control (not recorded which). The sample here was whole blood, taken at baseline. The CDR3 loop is CASSPLRPDEQFF. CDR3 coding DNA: TGTGCCAGCTCACCACTGAGACCGGATGAGCAGTTCTTC. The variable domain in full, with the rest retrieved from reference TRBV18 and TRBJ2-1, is NAGVMQNPRHLVRRRGQEARLRCSPMKGHSHVYWYRQLPEEGLKFMVYLQKENIIDESGMPKERFSAEFPKEGPSILRIQQVVRGDSAAYFCASSPLRPDEQFFGPGTRLTVL.